This TCR beta chain was identified during a study of control samples from healthy donors and cancer patients. This CDR3 has 17 residues. Here immunoSEQ multiplex PCR was the method, and the copy in TCRdb shows in-frame clones only, minus some. The sample consists of 100,000 to 150,000 clones, 80% to 95% of them appearing once. The sample was blood. The V gene is TRBV1, the J gene TRBJ1-6; the table's D call, TRBD1, was not checked against the DNA. TRBV1 is an annotated pseudogene. This sequence was found in a man aged 18 to 29 in good health. The chain's CDR3 is CTSSNNRDDSYNSPLHF. In DNA, the CDR3 is TGCACCAGCAGCAATAACAGGGATGACTCCTATAATTCACCCCTCCACTTT.